These T cell receptor beta chains were read from a single sample in a study of shared clonotypes between healthy human individuals. Sequencing was performed with immunoSEQ multiplex PCR; in TCRdb, only in-frame clones are kept and a portion is missing. This sample has about 2,500,000 clones, with approximately 90% found just once. The sample consisted of naive CD4+ T cells sorted from blood. All receptors come from a man aged 18 to 29 in good health. Each CDR3 is given with its conserved first and last residue. The D gene is left open where the match is weak.

d_call	j_call	v_call	cdr3_length	cdr3_nt	cdr3_aa
-	TRBJ2-2	TRBV19	13	TGTGCCAGTAGTATAGCTGGTACCGGGGAGCTGTTTTTT	CASSIAGTGELFF
TRBD2	TRBJ2-1	TRBV6-6	16	TGTGCCAGCAGTAGGCTAGCGGGAGGGCTTTACAATGAGCAGTTCTTC	CASSRLAGGLYNEQFF
-	TRBJ2-7	TRBV5-6	14	TGTGCCAGCAGCTTAGCTAGGGTAATCTACGAGCAGTACTTC	CASSLARVIYEQYF
TRBD1	TRBJ2-5	TRBV7-2	13	TGTGCCAGCAGCTTCGGGGACAGGGGAACCCAGTACTTC	CASSFGDRGTQYF
-	TRBJ2-5	TRBV7-2	16	TGTGCCAGCAGCTTAGACGGGACACTCTCACAAGAGACCCAGTACTTC	CASSLDGTLSQETQYF
TRBD1	TRBJ2-3	TRBV30	14	TGTGCCTGGGACCGGACAGGGGACACAGATACGCAGTATTTT	CAWDRTGDTDTQYF
TRBD2	TRBJ2-5	TRBV7-2	18	TGTGCCAGCAGCCTCAGACTAGCGGGAGGGCCCCTCCAGAAGACCCAGTACTTC	CASSLRLAGGPLQKTQYF
TRBD2	TRBJ2-3	TRBV19	16	TGTGCCAGTAGTCCCACTAGCGGGAGGGACACAGATACGCAGTATTTT	CASSPTSGRDTDTQYF
-	TRBJ2-7	TRBV4-3	15	TGCGCCAGCAGCCAAGAGCCAGGGCAGACCTACGAGCAGTACTTC	CASSQEPGQTYEQYF
-	TRBJ2-3	TRBV4-3	13	TGCGCCAGCAGCCAACGACGGACAGATACGCAGTATTTT	CASSQRRTDTQYF
-	TRBJ2-5	TRBV5-4	15	TGTGCCAGCAGCTTGGCCTATCCAGGGAAAGAGACCCAGTACTTC	CASSLAYPGKETQYF